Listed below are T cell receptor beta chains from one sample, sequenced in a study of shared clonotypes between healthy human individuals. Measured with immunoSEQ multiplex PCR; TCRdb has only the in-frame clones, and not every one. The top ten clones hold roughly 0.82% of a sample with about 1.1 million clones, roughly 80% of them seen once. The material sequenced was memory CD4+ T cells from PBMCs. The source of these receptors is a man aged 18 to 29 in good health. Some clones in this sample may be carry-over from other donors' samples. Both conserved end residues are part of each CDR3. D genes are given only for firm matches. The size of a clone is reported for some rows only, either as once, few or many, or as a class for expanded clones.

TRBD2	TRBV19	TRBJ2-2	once	TGTGCCAGTAGCAAAGGGGGACTAGCGGGAGGATCAACCGGGGAGCTGTTTTTT	CASSKGGLAGGSTGELFF
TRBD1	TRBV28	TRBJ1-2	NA	TGTGCCAGCAGTTTCCTGGACAGGGGGTATGGCTACACCTTC	CASSFLDRGYGYTF
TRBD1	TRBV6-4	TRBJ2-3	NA	TGTGCCAGCAGTGTACAGGGGGCTAGCACAGATACGCAGTATTTT	CASSVQGASTDTQYF
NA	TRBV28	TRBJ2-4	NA	TGTGCCAGCAGCTCTGGCGGAGCCAAAAACATTCAGTACTTC	CASSSGGAKNIQYF
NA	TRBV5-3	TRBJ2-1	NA	TGTGCCAGCTTCGCAAATGAGCAGTTCTTC	CASFANEQFF
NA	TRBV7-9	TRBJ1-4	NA	TGTGCCAGCAGCTGGGGGACGGTCGCTAATGAAAAACTGTTTTTT	CASSWGTVANEKLFF
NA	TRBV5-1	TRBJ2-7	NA	TGCGCCAGCAGCTTGGGGGTCACCACCTACGGGCAGTACTTC	CASSLGVTTYGQYF
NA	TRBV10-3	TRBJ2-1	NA	TGTGCCATCTCTTATTCTTCGGTATACAATGAGCAGTTCTTC	CAISYSSVYNEQFF
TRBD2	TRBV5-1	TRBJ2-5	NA	TGCGCCAGCAGCTCGCGCGGGGGAACAGAAGAGACCCAGTACTTC	CASSSRGGTEETQYF
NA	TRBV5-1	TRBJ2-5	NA	TGCGCCAGCAGCCTCCCACAGGGTCTTCAAGAGACCCAGTACTTC	CASSLPQGLQETQYF
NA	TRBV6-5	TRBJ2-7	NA	TGTGCCAGCAGGTACCCGGGAGCCAAAGGGGGCGAGCAGTACTTC	CASRYPGAKGGEQYF
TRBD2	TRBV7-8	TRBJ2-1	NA	TGTGCCAGCAGCTTAGCCCGACTAGCGGAGGTTACCTACAATGAGCAGTTCTTC	CASSLARLAEVTYNEQFF
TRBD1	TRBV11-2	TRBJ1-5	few	TGTGCCAGCAGCTTGCAGGGGGCAGGTCAGCCCCAGCATTTT	CASSLQGAGQPQHF
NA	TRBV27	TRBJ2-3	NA	TGTGCCAGCAGTTTATATGACGATTCGGCGCAGTATTTT	CASSLYDDSAQYF
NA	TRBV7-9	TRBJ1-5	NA	TGTGCCAGCAGCCCCGGTGGGGGCGCGGGTCAGCCCCAGCATTTT	CASSPGGGAGQPQHF
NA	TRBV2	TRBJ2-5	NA	TGTGCCAGCAGTGCTAGGACAGGCGGGGAAGAGACCCAGTACTTC	CASSARTGGEETQYF
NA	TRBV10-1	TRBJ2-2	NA	TGCGCCAGCAGTACAGGGCTGAGCACCGGGGAGCTGTTTTTT	CASSTGLSTGELFF
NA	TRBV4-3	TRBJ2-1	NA	TGCGCCAGCAGCCAAGAGAAGGCCTTTGGGATGTTCTTC	CASSQEKAFGMFF
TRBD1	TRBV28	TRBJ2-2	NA	TGTGCCAGCAGGACAGGGGGCACACCGAACACCGGGGAGCTGTTTTTT	CASRTGGTPNTGELFF
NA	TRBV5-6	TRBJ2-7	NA	TGTGCCAGCAACCTAAGGTCAGCCGGGACCCTATCCTACGAGCAGTACTTC	CASNLRSAGTLSYEQYF
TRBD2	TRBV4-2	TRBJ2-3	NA	TGTGCCAGCAGCCAAGATCTGTCTAGCGGGAGTAGGGCAGATACGCAGTATTTT	CASSQDLSSGSRADTQYF
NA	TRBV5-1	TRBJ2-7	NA	TGCGCCAGCAGCTTTACGGGCGGAGGTGGCGAGCAGTACTTC	CASSFTGGGGEQYF
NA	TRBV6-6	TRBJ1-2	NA	TGTGCCAGCAGTTCCGGCGTGGGGTCTAACTATGGCTACACCTTC	CASSSGVGSNYGYTF
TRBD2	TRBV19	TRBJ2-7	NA	TGTGCCAGTAGTATAAGCGGGAGTCCCCACGAGCAGTACTTC	CASSISGSPHEQYF
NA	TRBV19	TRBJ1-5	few	TGTGCCAGTACCGAAAGGGCCGGACGTAATCAGCCCCAGCATTTT	CASTERAGRNQPQHF
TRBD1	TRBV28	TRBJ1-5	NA	TGTGCCAGCAGTTCATCCGGGACAGGGGGTACTCAGCCCCAGCATTTT	CASSSSGTGGTQPQHF
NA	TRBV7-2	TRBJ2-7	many	TGTGCCAGCAGCTACCTAGGAGGGATGTACGAGCAGTACTTC	CASSYLGGMYEQYF
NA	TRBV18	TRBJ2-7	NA	TGTGCCAGCTCACCCCACCCCGATACCTACGAGCAGTACTTC	CASSPHPDTYEQYF
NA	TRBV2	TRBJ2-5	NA	TGTGCCAGCAGTGTGGACTTCCAAGAGACCCAGTACTTC	CASSVDFQETQYF
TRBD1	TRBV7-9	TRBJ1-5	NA	TGTGCCAGCAGTCGACAGGGGGCCAATCAGCCCCAGCATTTT	CASSRQGANQPQHF
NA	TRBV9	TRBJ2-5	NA	TGTGCCAGCAGCCCGAGGATTGGATGGGAAGAGACCCAGTACTTC	CASSPRIGWEETQYF
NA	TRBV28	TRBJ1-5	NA	TGTGCCAGCAGTTTATGGGACCCGGGTCAGCCCCAGCATTTT	CASSLWDPGQPQHF
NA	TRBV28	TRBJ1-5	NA	TGTGCCAGCCTTCAGGCAGGGTATGGGCAGCCCCAGCATTTT	CASLQAGYGQPQHF
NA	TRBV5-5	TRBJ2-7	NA	TGTGCCAGCAGCTTCGAGGCGCCGCGCTACCCGCGATACGAGCAGTACTTC	CASSFEAPRYPRYEQYF
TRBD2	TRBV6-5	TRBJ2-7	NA	TGTGCCAGCAGTACAGATAGCGGGAGTGGGTTCGAGCAGTACTTC	CASSTDSGSGFEQYF
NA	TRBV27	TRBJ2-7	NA	TGTGCCAGCAGTTTGGGTTACGAGCAGTACTTC	CASSLGYEQYF
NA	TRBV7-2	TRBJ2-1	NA	TGTGCCAGCAGCCCTACTTCCGGGCCCAATGAGCAGTTCTTC	CASSPTSGPNEQFF
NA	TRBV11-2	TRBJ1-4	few	TGTGCCAGCAGCTCGTTTGCGGGGCTTGGGGAAAAACTGTTTTTT	CASSSFAGLGEKLFF
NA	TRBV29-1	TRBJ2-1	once	TGCAGCGTTGAGAACAGCGGAAGGAGGACTGAGCAGTTCTTC	CSVENSGRRTEQFF
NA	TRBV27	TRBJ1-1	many	TGTGCCAGCAGTTTAAGCGCAATGGGGGTGGAAGCTTTCTTT	CASSLSAMGVEAFF
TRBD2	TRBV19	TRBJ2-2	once	TGTGCCACCAAACTAGCGCCGAACACCGGGGAGCTGTTTTTT	CATKLAPNTGELFF
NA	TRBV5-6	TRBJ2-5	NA	TGTGCCAGCAGCTTGTACCCCCCCACAGAGACCCAGTACTTC	CASSLYPPTETQYF
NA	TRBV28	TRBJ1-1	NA	TGTGCCAGCAGTTTATTTGCTGTTAACACTGAAGCTTTCTTT	CASSLFAVNTEAFF
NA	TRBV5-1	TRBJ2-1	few	TGCGCCAGCAGCTTGAATTTCGCAAGCTTCGGGTACCATGAGCAGTTCTTC	CASSLNFASFGYHEQFF
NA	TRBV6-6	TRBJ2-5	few	TGTGCCAGCACATATTCCGGGGCCCAAGAGACCCAGTACTTC	CASTYSGAQETQYF
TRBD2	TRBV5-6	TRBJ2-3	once	TGTGCCAGCAGCTTAGCGGGAGGGCCGGATACGCAGTATTTT	CASSLAGGPDTQYF
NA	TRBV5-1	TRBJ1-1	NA	TGCGCCAGCAGCTTGGGCGGGACGTCGAACACTGAAGCTTTCTTT	CASSLGGTSNTEAFF
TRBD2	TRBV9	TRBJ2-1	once	TGTGCCAGCAGCGTCCTAGCGGGAGCGTGGAATGAGCAGTTCTTC	CASSVLAGAWNEQFF
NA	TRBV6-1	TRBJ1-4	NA	TGTGCCAGCAGTGATAATCCGCTGTTGCAGTTTAATGAAAAACTGTTTTTT	CASSDNPLLQFNEKLFF
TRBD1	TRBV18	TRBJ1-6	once	TGTGCCAGCTCAAGGGACAGGGGTGAGTCACCCCTCCACTTT	CASSRDRGESPLHF
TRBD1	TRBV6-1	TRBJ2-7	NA	TGTGCCAGCAGTGTACAGACAGGGGCGGTCTACGAGCAGTACTTC	CASSVQTGAVYEQYF
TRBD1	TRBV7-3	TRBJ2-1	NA	TGTGCCAGCAGCTTAATGGGACAGGGCTACAATGAGCAGTTCTTC	CASSLMGQGYNEQFF
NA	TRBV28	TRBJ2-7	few	TGTGCCAGCAGCCCTCTTCAAAGCTCCTACGAGCAGTACTTC	CASSPLQSSYEQYF
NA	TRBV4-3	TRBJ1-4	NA	TGCGCCAGCAGCCCCTCGGGGGTCCTTAATGAAAAACTGTTTTTT	CASSPSGVLNEKLFF
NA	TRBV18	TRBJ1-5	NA	TGTGCCAGCTCGGACAGCCCCACTCAGCCCCAGCATTTT	CASSDSPTQPQHF
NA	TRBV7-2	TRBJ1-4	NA	TGTGCCAGCAGCCCCCACTCCGATGAAAAACTGTTTTTT	CASSPHSDEKLFF